This entry lists 25 T cell receptor beta chains sequenced from one sample in a study of blood T cell repertoires in COVID-19. Method: immunoSEQ multiplex PCR; TCRdb's copy keeps in-frame clones and lacks some. The data show around 330,000 clones, roughly 85% seen once. Sequences were obtained from PBMCs or T cells enriched from blood (not recorded which). The receptors derive from a woman between 25 and 40 years old who had been exposed to COVID-19.

This chain joins TRBV27 and TRBJ2-3; possibly TRBD1 for D (6 bases). The V end was cut by 6 bases, the J end by 2 bases, with 15 bases between. Germline assignment: CDR1 MNHEY and CDR2 SMNVEV (reference sequence). There are 15 residues in the CDR3. The CDR3 loop reads CASRPEGVYTDTQYF. The CDR3 nucleotides read TGTGCCAGCAGACCCGAGGGGGTCTACACAGATACGCAGTATTTT.

V and J are TRBV5-8 and TRBJ2-7, with a tentative D call TRBD2 (6 bases). Germline values: CDR1 SGHTS, CDR2 YDEGEE. The CDR3 spans 14 residues. Deletions cut 5 bases from V and 1 base from J, with 13 bases between. The CDR3 sequence: CASRHSGPSYEQYF. The CDR3 DNA reads TGTGCCAGCAGACATAGCGGTCCGTCCTACGAGCAGTACTTC. The complete variable domain, with remaining parts taken from reference TRBV5-8 and TRBJ2-7, reads EAGVTQSPTHLIKTRGQQATLRCSPISGHTSVYWYQQALGLGLQFLLWYDEGEERNRGNFPPRFSGRQFPNYSSELNVNALELEDSALYLCASRHSGPSYEQYFGPGTRLTVT.

To note about this clone: The sample contains more than one DNA sequence encoding this CDR3. This chain links TRBV28 with TRBJ2-3; perhaps TRBD2 as D (5 bases). Germline V gene sequence: CDR1 MDHEN, CDR2 SYDVKM. This CDR3 spans 14 amino acids. V dropped 3 bases and J dropped 4 bases, with 11 bases sitting between them. The CDR3 DNA follows: TGTGCCAGCAGTTTCGGTGGGAGCGCAGATACGCAGTATTTT. It specifies CASSFGGSADTQYF.

The genes are TRBV30 and TRBJ1-6; possibly TRBD1 for D (5 bases). This CDR3 has 15 residues. Germline V CDR1 and CDR2: GTSNPN, SVGIG (reference sequence). V lost 7 bases and J lost 3, with 16 bases in between. The chain's CDR3 is CASSMGGFYNSPLHF. CDR3 in DNA: TGTGCCTCCTCTATGGGGGGATTCTATAATTCACCCCTCCACTTT.

The chain is built from TRBV27 and TRBJ2-1; perhaps TRBD1 as D (6 bases). Germline-derived CDR1 and CDR2 are MNHEY and SMNVEV (reference sequence). Trimming stripped 8 bases from V and 1 base from J, with 21 bases between. The CDR3 covers 17 residues. The CDR3, as DNA: TGTGCCAGCGGCTCATCCCAGGGGACCTCATCCTACAATGAGCAGTTCTTC. Translation: CASGSSQGTSSYNEQFF.

The J gene is TRBJ2-7, the V gene TRBV6-5; 8 bases are shared with TRBD1. The CDR3 extends over 13 amino acids. Germline CDR1 MNHEY, CDR2 SVGAGI. The junction had 2 bases not matched to a gene; V was cut back by 6 bases and J by 1 base. The CDR3 spells CASSRQGSYEQYF. The CDR3 coding sequence is TGTGCCAGCAGCAGACAGGGGTCCTACGAGCAGTACTTC.

The chain recombines TRBV4-2 with TRBJ1-2; 8 bases fit TRBD1. Germline CDR1 reads LGHNA; CDR2 reads YNFKEQ. The CDR3 has 13 residues. V lost 2 bases and J lost 8; bases outside the gene matches: 4. This CDR3 reads CASSQTDRGGYTF. Written as DNA, the CDR3 is TGTGCCAGCAGCCAAACCGACAGGGGCGGCTACACCTTC.

The chain carries TRBV5-1 and TRBJ2-1, with D perhaps matching TRBD1 (6 bases). Germline V gives CDR1 SGHRS, CDR2 YFSETQ. V was cut by 4 bases and J by 10 bases, with 9 bases left in between. The CDR3 loop spans 11 amino acids. The CDR3 nucleotides read TGCGCCAGCAGCCCCGGGACAGAGCAGTTCTTC. Protein product: CASSPGTEQFF.

V gene TRBV30 combines with J gene TRBJ1-1; a possible D gene is TRBD1 (5 bases). Between the trimmed V and J ends, which lost 8 bases and 3 bases, there was a span of 16 bases. The CDR3 sequence is 13 residues long. In germline, CDR1 is GTSNPN, CDR2 SVGIG (reference sequence). The CDR3 region has the DNA TGTGCCCTATACCTAACAGGTTACACTGAAGCTTTCTTT. Protein: CALYLTGYTEAFF. Looking up the rest from reference TRBV30 and TRBJ1-1 gives the full variable domain: SQTIHQWPATLVQPVGSPLSLECTVEGTSNPNLYWYRQAAGRGLQLLFYSVGIGQISSEVPQNLSASRPQDRQFILSSKKLLLSDSGFYLCALYLTGYTEAFFGQGTRLTVV.

This clone was seen once. The rearrangement uses TRBV27 and TRBJ2-7, with TRBD2 identical over 7 bases. J lost 4 bases, V lost 2 bases, and 5 bases had no gene match. CDR3 length equals 14 residues. CDR1 is MNHEY and CDR2 is SMNVEV in the germline V gene (reference sequence). The CDR3 nucleotides read TGTGCCAGCAGTTTAGCGGGAGTTCTGTACGAGCAGTACTTC. This gives the protein CASSLAGVLYEQYF.

The CDR3 loop is CASSPLEYQETQYF. In DNA form, the CDR3 reads TGTGCCAGCTCACCATTGGAGTACCAAGAGACCCAGTACTTC. J is TRBJ2-5 and V is TRBV18; D not resolved. CDR3 length equals 14 residues. Germline V CDR1 and CDR2: KGHSH, LQKENI. V lost 2 bases and J 0 bases, leaving 7 bases between the germline ends.

The V call is TRBV11-3, the J call TRBJ2-3; TRBD1 agrees at 9 bases. This CDR3 has 15 residues. The germline CDR1 and CDR2 sequences are SGHNT and YENEEA. V trimming: 7 bases; J trimming: 3 bases; junction bases outside the gene matches: 8. CDR3 nucleotides: TGTGCCAGCACCAAGGGACAGGGAGGAACAGATACGCAGTATTTT. Residues: CASTKGQGGTDTQYF. The variable domain in full, completed from reference TRBV11-3 and TRBJ2-3, reads EAGVVQSPRYKIIEKKQPVAFWCNPISGHNTLYWYLQNLGQGPELLIRYENEEAVDDSQLPKDRFSAERLKGVDSTLKIQPAELGDSAVYLCASTKGQGGTDTQYFGPGTRLTVL.

This chain connects TRBV30 to TRBJ2-4; 11 nucleotides line up with TRBD2. The V gene's germline CDR1 is GTSNPN and CDR2 SVGIG (reference sequence). The ends lost 5 bases at V and 6 bases at J; junction bases unmatched: 12. The CDR3 totals 16 residues. This chain's CDR3 is CAWSPFSGRDINIQYF. The CDR3 DNA reads TGTGCCTGGTCCCCTTTTAGCGGGAGGGATATAAACATTCAGTACTTC.

V gene TRBV19 combines with J gene TRBJ2-2; 13 positions match TRBD2. The trim removed 3 bases at V and 2 bases at J, leaving 6 bases unmatched. CDR1 and CDR2 from the germline V gene are LNHDA and SQIVND (reference sequence). The CDR3 length is 18 residues. DNA of the CDR3: TGTGCCAGTAGTATTGAGACTAGCGGGGGGACAAACACCGGGGAGCTGTTTTTT. It codes for CASSIETSGGTNTGELFF.

CDR3 in DNA: TGTGCCACCAGTGATTTAGAACTAGCGGGAGGGGACACAGATACGCAGTATTTT. Its translation: CATSDLELAGGDTDTQYF. V is TRBV24-1 and J is TRBJ2-3, with 13 bases matching TRBD2. Germline lookup yields CDR1 KGHDR and CDR2 SFDVKD. The CDR3 loop spans 18 amino acids. V shed 1 base and J 2 bases; nucleotides not matched to a gene: 5.

The sample holds one count of this clone. The chain has TRBV27 and TRBJ1-6; D possibly corresponds to TRBD1 (6 bases). This CDR3 has 15 residues. Germline CDR1 MNHEY, CDR2 SMNVEV (reference sequence). Trimming took 3 bases from V and 6 from J, leaving 12 bases between them. Here the CDR3 reads CASSFVGQSNSPLHF. The CDR3 DNA follows: TGTGCCAGCAGTTTTGTCGGACAGAGTAATTCACCCCTCCACTTT.

J is TRBJ2-1 and V is TRBV27, with 8 bases matching TRBD2. Germline V CDR1 and CDR2: MNHEY, SMNVEV (reference sequence). The J segment lost 10 bases and the V segment lost 7 bases, leaving 3 bases of the junction unmatched. The CDR3 consists of 11 residues. CDR3: CASNRGGEQFF. The CDR3 coding sequence is TGTGCCAGCAACCGGGGGGGAGAGCAGTTCTTC.

The V gene is TRBV19, the J gene TRBJ1-1; no clear D gene. Germline V gene data show CDR1 as LNHDA and CDR2 as SQIVND (reference sequence). With 7 bases removed from V and 4 bases from J, the gap between germline ends came to 13 bases. This CDR3 comprises 13 residues. The CDR3 region has the DNA TGTGCCAGTATGAGGGTTCGGGGCACTGAAGCTTTCTTT. As protein: CASMRVRGTEAFF.

This chain connects TRBV30 to TRBJ1-2, with a possible D match to TRBD1 (5 bases). Between the trimmed V and J ends, which lost 2 bases and 9 bases, there was a span of 19 bases. CDR1 is GTSNPN, CDR2 SVGIG, per germline (reference sequence). The CDR3 length is 14 residues. The CDR3, as DNA: TGTGCCTGGAGTCCCCTGTCCCTTCAGGGTCGCTACACCTTC. It encodes CAWSPLSLQGRYTF.

This clone was counted many times. This rearrangement joins TRBV5-4 to TRBJ2-4, with 7 bases identical to TRBD1. This CDR3 is built from 15 residues. V gave up 4 bases and J gave up 9 bases; unmatched junction bases: 13. Germline values: CDR1 SGHNT, CDR2 YYREEE (reference sequence). CDR3 sequence reads: CASSNRQGPTTIQYF. The CDR3 DNA sequence: TGTGCCAGCAGCAACAGACAGGGCCCCACCACCATTCAGTACTTC.

The V and J genes are TRBV7-9 and TRBJ2-1, with D possibly TRBD2 on 6 matching bases. Germline V CDR1 and CDR2: SEHNR, FQNEAQ (reference sequence). V was shortened by 10 bases and J by 4 bases, with 8 bases between the two germline ends. The CDR3 sequence is 11 residues long. CDR3 sequence: CATAGYNEQFF. In DNA, the CDR3 is TGTGCCACCGCGGGGTACAATGAGCAGTTCTTC.

V gene TRBV27 combines with J gene TRBJ1-1; TRBD1 matches 7 bases. Per the germline V gene, CDR1 is MNHEY and CDR2 is SMNVEV (reference sequence). The CDR3 totals 15 residues. V was pared by 6 bases and J by 1 base, with 8 bases of the junction left unmatched. The DNA of the CDR3 is TGTGCCAGCAGGATGACAGGGAGAAAGAACACTGAAGCTTTCTTT. This gives the protein CASRMTGRKNTEAFF.

This clone showed up just once. The genes are TRBV4-3 and TRBJ2-2; D is undetermined. The CDR3 is made up of 14 amino acids. V lost 4 bases to trimming and J lost 6 bases, with 12 bases between them. CDR1 is LGHNA and CDR2 is YSLEER in the germline V gene. The DNA of the CDR3 is TGCGCCAGCAGCCTTAAACACAACGCCGGGGAGCTGTTTTTT. This encodes CASSLKHNAGELFF.

This sequence joins TRBV7-3 and TRBJ1-2; 7 bases are shared with TRBD1. V gave up 4 bases and J gave up 3 bases; unmatched junction bases: 2. The germline V gene encodes CDR1 SGHTA and CDR2 FQGTGA. The CDR3 sequence is 13 residues long. CDR3 coding DNA: TGTGCCAGCAGCTCGGGACAGTACTATGGCTACACCTTC. It specifies CASSSGQYYGYTF. Variable domain in full (rest from reference TRBV7-3 and TRBJ1-2): GAGVSQTPSNKVTEKGKYVELRCDPISGHTALYWYRQSLGQGPEFLIYFQGTGAADDSGLPNDRFFAVRPEGSVSTLKIQRTERGDSAVYLCASSSGQYYGYTFGSGTRLTVV.

Only one count was recorded for this clone. The V and J genes are TRBV4-3 and TRBJ1-1, with D maybe TRBD1 (6 bases). The CDR3 totals 16 residues. The germline V gene has CDR1 LGHNA and CDR2 YSLEER. Between the trimmed V and J ends, which lost 0 bases and 4 bases, there was a span of 15 bases. CDR3 loop: CASSQEPAGRGTEAFF. CDR3 nucleotides: TGCGCCAGCAGCCAAGAACCCGCTGGCAGGGGCACTGAAGCTTTCTTT.